The 14 T cell receptor beta chains reported below all come from one sample, sequenced in a study of blood T cells in healthy people across ages. A J-beta primer mix and a sample-barcoded 5' primer were used in a second PCR of roughly 6 to 11 cycles. A single record per CDR3 protein comes from TCRdb applying MiXCR to the 5' RACE reads. This table has about 1.6 million distinct CDR3 sequences, 30% to 40% appearing once. Sequencing was done on a sample of blood. The receptor set was obtained from a young woman in good health.

The chain combines TRBV20-1 with TRBJ1-5; TRBD1 is a possible D gene (6 bases). Trimming stripped 2 bases from V and 1 base from J, with 12 bases between. The CDR3 sequence is 15 residues long. CDR1 DFQATT and CDR2 SNEGSKA come from the germline V gene (reference sequence). This CDR3 reads CSARKTGISNQPQHF. The CDR3 DNA sequence: TGCAGTGCTAGAAAAACAGGGATAAGCAATCAGCCCCAGCATTTT.

This clonotype was counted at least ten times. The rearrangement joins TRBV7-8 to TRBJ2-5; the D is unclear. CDR3 size: 11 residues. CDR1 SGHVS and CDR2 FQNEAQ come from the germline V gene. The V gene lost 5 bases and the J gene lost 7 bases, with 8 bases spanning the gap. CDR3 in DNA: TGTGCCAGCAGCCCCCCAGGGACCCAGTACTTC. The encoded protein is CASSPPGTQYF.

This clonotype has ten or more counts. This rearrangement joins TRBV4-2 to TRBJ2-5; D could derive from TRBD1 or TRBD2 (5 bases each). Germline V CDR1 and CDR2: LGHNA, YNFKEQ. This CDR3 has 15 residues. Deletions cut 5 bases from V and 5 bases from J, with 18 bases between. The chain's CDR3 is CASSWDPGNLETQYF. Written as DNA, the CDR3 is TGTGCCAGCAGCTGGGACCCAGGGAATTTGGAGACCCAGTACTTC.

The chain couples TRBV9 to TRBJ2-1, with TRBD2 matching over 9 bases. V lost 0 bases to trimming and J lost 7 bases; unmatched junction nucleotides: 8. The CDR3 runs to 16 residues. Looked up from germline, CDR1 is SGDLS and CDR2 is YYNGEE. The DNA of the CDR3 is TGTGCCAGCAGCGTAGGTGGCGGGAGGGCCTGGAATGAGCAGTTCTTC. It codes for CASSVGGGRAWNEQFF. Drawing the rest from reference TRBV9 and TRBJ2-1, the complete variable domain is DSGVTQTPKHLITATGQRVTLRCSPRSGDLSVYWYQQSLDQGLQFLIQYYNGEERAKGNILERFSAQQFPDLHSELNLSSLELGDSALYFCASSVGGGRAWNEQFFGPGTRLTVL.

The chain joins TRBV3-1 to TRBJ1-2; D might be TRBD1 (5 bases). Germline V gives CDR1 LGHDT, CDR2 YNNKEL (reference sequence). Trimming took off 4 bases at V and 6 bases at J, with 15 bases between the two ends. This CDR3 is built from 14 residues. The CDR3 DNA reads TGTGCCAGCAGCCCCCGACGCTTGGGGGATGGCTACACCTTC. It specifies CASSPRRLGDGYTF.

V is TRBV6-5 and J is TRBJ2-7; 10 positions match TRBD2. After removal of 4 bases from V and 1 base from J, the junction contained 13 bases not matched to a gene. This CDR3 spans 18 amino acids. Germline CDR1 reads MNHEY; CDR2 reads SVGAGI. CDR3 residues: CASSFSPWTSGRSYEQYF. The CDR3 coding sequence is TGTGCCAGCAGTTTTTCCCCGTGGACTAGCGGTCGTTCCTACGAGCAGTACTTC.

This clonotype was recorded a few times. The genes are TRBV5-1 and TRBJ2-3, with 9 bases matching TRBD1. The V segment lost 4 bases and the J segment 1 base; nucleotides outside the gene matches: 7. Germline lookup yields CDR1 SGHRS and CDR2 YFSETQ. CDR3 length: 16 amino acids. The CDR3 nucleotides read TGCGCCAGCAGCCCGGGACAGGGTTCGGGCACAGATACGCAGTATTTT. Protein: CASSPGQGSGTDTQYF.

This clonotype was seen a handful of times. The genes are TRBV15 and TRBJ2-3; D may be TRBD1 or TRBD2 (6 bases each). Germline values: CDR1 LNHNV, CDR2 YYDKDF (reference sequence). The CDR3 runs 15 residues. Trimming left V 1 base short and J 2 bases short, with 10 bases between. CDR3 nucleotide sequence: TGTGCCACCAGCAGAGCGGGGGCCCACACAGATACGCAGTATTTT. Translation gives CATSRAGAHTDTQYF.

The rearrangement links TRBV4-1 to TRBJ1-2; possibly TRBD1 for D (5 bases). V was cut by 0 bases and J by 4 bases, with 12 bases left in between. The CDR3 length is 15 residues. CDR1 is MGHRA and CDR2 is YSYEKL in the germline V gene. The CDR3 spells CASSQDESQGYGYTF. CDR3 in DNA: TGCGCCAGCAGCCAAGACGAGTCGCAGGGCTATGGCTACACCTTC.

This clonotype occurred a few times. V usage is TRBV28 and J usage is TRBJ2-3; the D is unclear. The germline V gene encodes CDR1 MDHEN and CDR2 SYDVKM. Trimming removed 8 bases from V and 6 bases from J, with 21 bases in between. The CDR3 runs to 15 residues. The CDR3 loop is CASAPVEGTGDTQYF. CDR3 sequence (DNA): TGTGCCAGCGCCCCGGTAGAAGGAACCGGGGATACGCAGTATTTT.

This chain uses TRBV18 with TRBJ2-3; D remains ambiguous. CDR3 length equals 15 residues. CDR1 is KGHSH and CDR2 is LQKENI in the germline V gene. Between the trimmed V and J ends, which lost 2 bases and 4 bases, there was a span of 13 bases. The CDR3 spells CASSPTEIQPDTQYF. CDR3 sequence (DNA): TGTGCCAGCTCACCAACGGAGATCCAGCCAGATACGCAGTATTTT.

V usage is TRBV6-6 and J usage is TRBJ1-2, with 9 bases that match TRBD1. Germline CDR1 is MNHNY and CDR2 is SVGAGI (reference sequence). The J segment lost 5 bases and the V segment lost 5 bases, leaving 9 bases of the junction unmatched. The CDR3 has 15 residues. CDR3 coding DNA: TGTGCCAGCAGTCAATCTTCCGGGACAGGGTATGGCTACACCTTC. This encodes CASSQSSGTGYGYTF.

The V and J genes are TRBV20-1 and TRBJ2-3; D not resolved. The CDR3 covers 13 residues. The V gene lost 8 bases and the J gene lost 4 bases, with 16 bases spanning the gap. Germline loops: CDR1 DFQATT, CDR2 SNEGSKA (reference sequence). This CDR3 is CSILGVGSDTQYF. The CDR3 DNA reads TGCAGTATTCTCGGCGTGGGGTCAGATACGCAGTATTTT.

CDR3 in amino acids: CASSPRTSGRLYQETQYF. The CDR3 coding sequence is TGTGCCAGCAGTCCCCGGACTAGCGGGAGGTTGTACCAAGAGACCCAGTACTTC. This chain connects TRBV12-3 or TRBV12-4 to TRBJ2-5; 14 bases are a match to TRBD2. The trim removed 5 bases at V and 0 bases at J, leaving 8 bases unmatched. CDR3 length equals 18 residues.